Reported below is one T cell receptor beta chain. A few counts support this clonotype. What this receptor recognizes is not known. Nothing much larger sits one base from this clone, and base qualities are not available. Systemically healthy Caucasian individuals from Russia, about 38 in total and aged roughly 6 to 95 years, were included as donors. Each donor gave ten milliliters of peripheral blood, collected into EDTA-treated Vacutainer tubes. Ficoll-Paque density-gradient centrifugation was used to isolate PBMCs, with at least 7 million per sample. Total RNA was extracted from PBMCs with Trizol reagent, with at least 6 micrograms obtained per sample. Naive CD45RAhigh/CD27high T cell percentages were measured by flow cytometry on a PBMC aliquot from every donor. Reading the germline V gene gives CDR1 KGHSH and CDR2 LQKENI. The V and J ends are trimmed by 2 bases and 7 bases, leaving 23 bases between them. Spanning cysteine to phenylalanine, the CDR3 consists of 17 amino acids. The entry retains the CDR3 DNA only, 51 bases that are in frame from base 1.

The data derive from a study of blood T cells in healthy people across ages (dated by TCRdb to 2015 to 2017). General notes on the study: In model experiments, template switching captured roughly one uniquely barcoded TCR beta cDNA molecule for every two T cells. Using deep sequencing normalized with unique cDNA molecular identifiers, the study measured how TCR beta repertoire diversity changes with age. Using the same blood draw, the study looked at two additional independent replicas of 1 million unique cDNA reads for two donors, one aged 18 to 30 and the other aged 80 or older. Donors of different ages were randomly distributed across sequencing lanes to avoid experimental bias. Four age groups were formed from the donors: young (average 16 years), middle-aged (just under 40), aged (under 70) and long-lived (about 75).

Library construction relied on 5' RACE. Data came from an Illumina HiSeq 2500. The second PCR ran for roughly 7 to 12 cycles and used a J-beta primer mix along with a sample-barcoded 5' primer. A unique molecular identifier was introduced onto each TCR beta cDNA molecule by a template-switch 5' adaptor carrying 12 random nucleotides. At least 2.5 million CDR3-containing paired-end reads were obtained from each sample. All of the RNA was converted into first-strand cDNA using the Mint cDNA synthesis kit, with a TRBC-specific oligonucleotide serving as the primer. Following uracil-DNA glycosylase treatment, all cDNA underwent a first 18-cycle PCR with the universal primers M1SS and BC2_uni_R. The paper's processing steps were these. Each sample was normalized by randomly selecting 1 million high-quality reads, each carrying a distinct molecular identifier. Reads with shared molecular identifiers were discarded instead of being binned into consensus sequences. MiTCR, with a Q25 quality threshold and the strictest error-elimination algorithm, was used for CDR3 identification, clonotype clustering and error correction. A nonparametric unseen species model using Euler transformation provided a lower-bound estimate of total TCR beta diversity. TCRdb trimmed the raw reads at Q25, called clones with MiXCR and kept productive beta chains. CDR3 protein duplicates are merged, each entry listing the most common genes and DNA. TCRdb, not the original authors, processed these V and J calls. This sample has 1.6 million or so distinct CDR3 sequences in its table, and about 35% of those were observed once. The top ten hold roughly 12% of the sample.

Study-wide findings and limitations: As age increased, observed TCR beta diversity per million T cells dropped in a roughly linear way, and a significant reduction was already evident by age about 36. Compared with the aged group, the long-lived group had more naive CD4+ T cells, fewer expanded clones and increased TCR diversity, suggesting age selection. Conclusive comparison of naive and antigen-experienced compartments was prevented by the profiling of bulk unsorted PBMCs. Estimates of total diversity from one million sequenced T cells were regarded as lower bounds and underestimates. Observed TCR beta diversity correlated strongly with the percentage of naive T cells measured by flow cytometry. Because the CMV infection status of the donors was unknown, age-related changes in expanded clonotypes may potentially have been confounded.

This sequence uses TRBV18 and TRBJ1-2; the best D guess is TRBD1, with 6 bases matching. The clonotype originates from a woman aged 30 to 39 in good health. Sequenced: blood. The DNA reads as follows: TGTGCCAGCTCACCAACCGGGACAAACTCTTTTTATGGTGGCTACACCTTC. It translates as CASSPTGTNSFYGGYTF.